A selection of T cell receptor beta chains follows, all from one sample in a study of CD8 T cells in ankylosing spondylitis. TCRdb used MiXCR to reprocess the 5' RACE reads, holding one entry per CDR3 protein. The sample holds 300,000 to 400,000 distinct CDR3 sequences, approximately 20% seen once. The specimen sequenced was blood, either unsorted or a sorted T cell fraction (not recorded which). The receptors come from a male donor with ankylosing spondylitis. CDR3s include the opening cysteine and the closing phenylalanine or tryptophan. Rows give clone size only sometimes, using once, few, many, or a class for an expanded clone.

j_call v_call clone_size cdr3_aa
TRBJ1-5 TRBV5-5 - CASSLAGESQPQHF
TRBJ2-7 TRBV5-1 - CASSSTGATGNEQYF
TRBJ2-5 TRBV11-3 - CASSFDRGRMETQYF
TRBJ2-2 TRBV11-2 few CASSFTRAGELFF
TRBJ1-1 TRBV5-1 few CASSVNIQGPGEAFF
TRBJ2-5 TRBV29-1 many CSVGLGVAWGETQYF
TRBJ1-1 TRBV12-5 - CASGIGGSNTEAFF
TRBJ2-1 TRBV29-1 many CSGGTGGGYNEQFF
TRBJ1-1 TRBV9 few CASSAQSGNTEAFF
TRBJ1-1 TRBV9 few CASSSKLQGEVFF
TRBJ2-4 TRBV14 few CASSPGGGLNIQYF
TRBJ2-1 TRBV20-1 few CSAPFLTSGIGEQFF
TRBJ2-1 TRBV29-1 many CSALVTSGSNEQFF